The clone carrying this T cell receptor (beta chain) was seen more than once but under ten times. Its antigen remains unknown. The sample originates from a study of cytomegalovirus exposure and HLA in healthy donors. Healthy bone marrow donors made up the donor group. Looked up from germline, CDR1 is SGHAT and CDR2 is FQDESV (reference sequence). The CDR3 runs 15 residues. Trimming at V came to 5 bases and at J to 10 bases, leaving 8 bases not matched to a gene. PCR amplification relied on 60 Vbeta primers (plus 13 Jbeta primers). Clones were sequenced by immunoSEQ multiplex PCR, and TCRdb holds only the in-frame ones, with some missing. The data contain under 70,000 clones, 68% of them singletons. Study-level findings and limits: The majority of TCR sequences were rare, yet some public TCRs appeared in many donors. Owing to their indistinguishability, certain V segments, notably TRBV6-2 and TRBV6-3, were excluded. It was in a later analysis that TCR association rates were seen to vary by HLA locus, highest for DRB1 and lowest for HLA-C.

The sequencing input was PBMCs. This rearrangement joins TRBV11-1 to TRBJ2-1; TRBD2 aligns across 13 bases. This receptor was taken from a woman in her 30s in good health and CMV-seronegative. The DNA for the CDR3 is TGTGCCAGCAGCGTACTAGCGGGGGGGCCGGGAGAGCAGTTCTTC. Amino acids: CASSVLAGGPGEQFF.